This T cell receptor beta chain was sequenced in a study of shared clonotypes between healthy human individuals. Study-wide context: Each donor contributed plates that comprised three CD4 naive, three CD4 memory, two CD8 naive and one CD8 memory. Study results and limitations: Naive subsets typically showed greater estimated richness than memory subsets.

Only in-frame clones appear in the TCRdb table, and some are missing; sequencing was by immunoSEQ multiplex PCR. Here the sample spans some 2,400,000 clones, roughly 95% being singletons. Into CD45RA+ naive and CD45RA-negative memory subsets, the CD4+ cells were split. V trimming: 4 bases; J trimming: 3 bases; junction bases outside the gene matches: 9. This CDR3 comprises 16 residues. On this clone itself: Antigen unknown.

The sequenced material came from naive CD4+ T cells sorted from blood. Subset given: CD45RA+ positively selected. The gene calls are TRBV5-3 and TRBJ1-5; TRBD1 matches at 8 bases. TRBV5-3 is reported as an ORF; its role is uncertain. The sequence came from a man younger than 30 in good health. The CDR3 region has the DNA TGTGCCAGAAGCCTGATGGACAGGGCTTTCAATCAGCCCCAGCATTTT. Translation gives CARSLMDRAFNQPQHF.